This TCR beta chain originates from a study of T cell clones after liver transplantation. Looking at the study overall: As an antigen-independent comparator, third-party-reactive TCRbeta sequences came from pre-transplant mixed lymphocyte reactions.

Comments on this clone: Its target is unknown.

This CDR3 is 14 amino acids long. Study results and limitations: Graft donor-reactive T cells possibly entered the graft instead of undergoing deletion. These preliminary findings come from unstandardized post-transplant sampling times.

TCRdb's copy holds only in-frame clones and misses some; the assay was immunoSEQ multiplex PCR. This repertoire shows 65,000 to 90,000 clones, roughly 90% found once; its top ten account for 2% to 3%. Sequencing was performed on CD4+ T cells from blood, taken before liver transplant. The chain combines TRBV12-2 with TRBJ2-3; the table names TRBD2, a call not compared with the DNA. TRBV12-2 is a known pseudogene. The receptor was isolated from a human donor who received a liver transplant. CDR3 coding DNA: TGTGCAAGTCGCACCAGTGGACTAACTGATACGCAGTATTTT. The encoded protein is CASRTSGLTDTQYF.